Given below is one T cell receptor beta chain in context. Its antigen is undetermined. The PCR used 60 Vbeta and 13 Jbeta primers. Authors' processing steps: Among the unique TCR beta chains that a later analysis counted, some 73 million in all, roughly 10 million were shared. Sequencing was performed with immunoSEQ multiplex PCR; in TCRdb, only in-frame clones are kept and a portion is missing. D and trimming were read from the DNA, whereas the V and J calls and clone size are those reported in that table. This sample has roughly 150,000 clones, with more than 65% found just once. The sample originates from a study of cytomegalovirus exposure and HLA in healthy donors. Study-wide results and caveats: What a later analysis showed was that several of the most significant clusters appeared linked to common viral pathogens. The likely origin of a cluster of highly shared sequence variants was a sequencing artifact. In vitro experiments confirmed that a few CMV-associated chains were specific for CMV antigens.

The CDR3 is made up of 15 amino acids. Trimming stripped 1 base from V and 2 bases from J, with 9 bases between. Germline V CDR1 and CDR2: MNHNS, SASEGT. The sample was PBMCs. The gene calls are TRBV6-1 and TRBJ1-3, with D hard to call. The origin of this receptor is a man between 18 and 29 years old in good health and CMV-seropositive. CDR3 sequence reads: CASSEDTGTGNTIYF. The CDR3 region has the DNA TGTGCCAGCAGTGAAGATACGGGGACTGGAAACACCATATATTTT.